These 12 T cell receptor beta chains came from one sample sequenced in a study of technical replicates of blood from a handful of donors. Method: immunoSEQ multiplex PCR; TCRdb's copy keeps in-frame clones and lacks some. The data contain 75,000 to 100,000 clones, around 94% of them seen just once; the ten biggest clones take up about 0.26%. Sequenced material: T cells isolated from PBMCs. Source of these receptors: a human donor in good health.

The chain links TRBV5-4 to TRBJ2-5; 9 bases are shared with TRBD2. This CDR3 region has 14 residues. J gave up 2 bases and V 4 bases, and 3 bases lay outside the gene matches. Germline V lookup: CDR1 SGHNT, CDR2 YYREEE (reference sequence). CDR3 DNA: TGTGCCAGCAGCGTAGCGGGGGCTCAAGAGACCCAGTACTTC. Translation gives CASSVAGAQETQYF.

V gene TRBV13 combines with J gene TRBJ2-7, with D tentatively TRBD2 (6 bases). CDR1 and CDR2 (germline): PRHDT, FYEKMQ (reference sequence). V lost 5 bases and J lost 6, with 29 bases in between. The CDR3 sequence is 18 residues long. The CDR3 DNA sequence: TGTGCCAGCAGCCCATTTCGTCCGCCGACTAGTGTAGGAGTCGAGCAGTACTTC. It specifies CASSPFRPPTSVGVEQYF.

J is TRBJ2-3 and V is TRBV6-6, with D perhaps TRBD1 (6 bases). V gave up 2 bases and J gave up 1 base, with 10 bases separating them. CDR3 length equals 15 residues. CDR1 MNHNY and CDR2 SVGAGI come from the germline V gene (reference sequence). CDR3 sequence reads: CASSYDRLGTDTQYF. The CDR3 coding sequence is TGTGCCAGCAGTTACGACAGGTTGGGCACAGATACGCAGTATTTT.

The rearrangement uses TRBV19 and TRBJ1-1, with TRBD1 identical over 7 bases. The CDR3 sequence is 13 residues long. The germline CDR1 and CDR2 sequences are LNHDA and SQIVND (reference sequence). Trimming cost V 5 bases and J 8 bases; bases outside gene matches: 8. The CDR3 region has the DNA TGTGCCAGTAGTCCAGGGGGAATTACGGAAGCTTTCTTT. Encoded protein: CASSPGGITEAFF.

The rearrangement joins TRBV28 to TRBJ1-5, with 7 bases fitting TRBD1. Germline values: CDR1 MDHEN, CDR2 SYDVKM. The CDR3 runs to 13 residues. V lost 5 bases to trimming and J lost 10 bases; unmatched junction nucleotides: 8. CDR3 bases: TGTGCCAGCAGTCATCCACAGGGGACTCCCCAGCATTTT. The encoded protein is CASSHPQGTPQHF.

The CDR3 sequence: CASSGVRSRAYEQYF. The CDR3 nucleotides are TGTGCCAGCAGTGGGGTTCGTAGCAGGGCCTACGAGCAGTACTTC. This rearrangement joins TRBV2 to TRBJ2-7; D is perhaps TRBD1 (5 bases). V gave up 4 bases and J gave up 2 bases, with 15 bases separating them. The CDR3 is made up of 15 amino acids. Germline loops: CDR1 SNHLY, CDR2 FYNNEI.

This chain connects TRBV30 to TRBJ2-2; 9 bases align to TRBD1. The J segment lost 2 bases and the V segment lost 2 bases, leaving 6 bases of the junction unmatched. The CDR3 totals 16 residues. Looked up from germline, CDR1 is GTSNPN and CDR2 is SVGIG (reference sequence). As DNA, the CDR3 is TGTGCCTGGAGTATAGACAGGGGGACCAACACCGGGGAGCTGTTTTTT. It yields the protein CAWSIDRGTNTGELFF.

This chain uses TRBV7-8 with TRBJ2-1, with 8 positions matching TRBD2. The CDR3 covers 16 residues. With V trimmed by 5 bases and J by 0 bases, 6 bases remained unmatched. Germline loops: CDR1 SGHVS, CDR2 FQNEAQ. CDR3 protein: CASSDLAGSSYNEQFF. CDR3 DNA sequence: TGTGCCAGCAGCGATCTAGCGGGTAGCTCCTACAATGAGCAGTTCTTC.

The rearrangement links TRBV5-1 to TRBJ1-2; tentative D call: TRBD1 (5 bases). The germline CDR1 and CDR2 sequences are SGHRS and YFSETQ. The CDR3 is 13 amino acids. Trimming took off 3 bases at V and 4 bases at J, with 10 bases between the two ends. CDR3 sequence reads: CASSSTDSYGYTF. The CDR3 nucleotides read TGCGCCAGCAGCTCGACAGACTCCTATGGCTACACCTTC.

The chain recombines TRBV2 with TRBJ2-7, with D tentatively TRBD1 (6 bases). The V end lost 2 bases, the J end lost 5 bases, and 16 bases lay between the germline ends. Germline CDR1 and CDR2: SNHLY and FYNNEI. The CDR3 loop spans 15 amino acids. As DNA, the CDR3 is TGTGCCAGCAGTGAATATGGGTCCAGGGGTGACGAGCAGTACTTC. Residues: CASSEYGSRGDEQYF.

The CDR3 protein is CASSLGGRTDTQYF. The DNA for the CDR3 is TGTGCCAGCAGTTTAGGGGGCCGGACAGATACGCAGTATTTT. V gene TRBV28 combines with J gene TRBJ2-3, with D possibly TRBD1 on 6 matching bases. The CDR3 runs to 14 residues. CDR1 MDHEN and CDR2 SYDVKM come from the germline V gene. V gave up 2 bases and J gave up 3 bases, with 9 bases separating them. The variable domain in full, completed from reference TRBV28 and TRBJ2-3, reads DVKVTQSSRYLVKRTGEKVFLECVQDMDHENMFWYRQDPGLGLRLIYFSYDVKMKEKGDIPEGYSVSREKKERFSLILESASTNQTSMYLCASSLGGRTDTQYFGPGTRLTVL.

The genes are TRBV11-2 and TRBJ2-5, with a possible D match to TRBD1 (6 bases). V lost 6 bases and J lost 4, with 12 bases in between. The CDR3 loop spans 13 amino acids. The germline gives CDR1 SGHAT, CDR2 FQNNGV. The chain's CDR3 is CASSFDRLETQYF. The CDR3 DNA sequence: TGTGCCAGCAGTTTCGACAGGTTAGAGACCCAGTACTTC.